These T cell receptor beta chains were read from a single sample in a study of response to subunit inactivated influenza vaccine. One entry per CDR3 protein results from TCRdb running MiXCR on the RT-PCR reads. Of about 480,000 distinct CDR3 sequences in the sample, approximately 11% were seen once. The sequences come from PBMCs from blood, collected 35 to 45 days after vaccination. The receptors come from a man in his fifties or sixties who received an inactivated influenza vaccine. Both conserved end residues are part of each CDR3. D genes are given only for firm matches. For some rows the clone size is stated as once, few or many, or as a class when expanded; others skip it.

j_gene,abundance,v_gene,d_gene,CDR3nt,CDR3aa
TRBJ1-5,-,TRBV10-3,-,TGTGCCATCAGTGGGGGCGGCAGGGAGAGCAATCAGCCCCAGCATTTT,CAISGGGRESNQPQHF
TRBJ2-1,few,TRBV12-3/TRBV12-4,TRBD1,TGTGCCAGCAGTTTAATGGGGACAGGGGGCGATGAGCAGTTCTTC,CASSLMGTGGDEQFF
TRBJ2-2,-,TRBV7-9,-,TGTGCCAGCAGCCCCCAGGAGGGGCAAGGCGGGGAGCTGTTTTTT,CASSPQEGQGGELFF
TRBJ2-1,-,TRBV19,-,TGTGCCAGTAGTATAGATAGGCTAGCGCAAGCCTACAATGAGCAGTTCTTC,CASSIDRLAQAYNEQFF
TRBJ1-2,-,TRBV7-9,-,TGTGCCAGCAGCCCCTACAGCAGGGACGGCTACACCTTC,CASSPYSRDGYTF
TRBJ1-1,many,TRBV7-2,-,TGTGCCAGCAGTATACAGGAGAACACTGAAGCTTTCTTT,CASSIQENTEAFF
TRBJ2-7,many,TRBV28,-,TGTGCCAGCAGTTTACCCGCAAACTACGAGCAGTACTTC,CASSLPANYEQYF
TRBJ1-1,few,TRBV12-3/TRBV12-4,-,TGTGCCAGCAGTTTCGCCAGGGGATCGAATGAAGCTTTCTTT,CASSFARGSNEAFF
TRBJ2-3,few,TRBV5-1,TRBD2,TGCGCCAGCAGCTTGGATGTCGGGAGGGCCAGAACCACAGATACGCAGTATTTT,CASSLDVGRARTTDTQYF
TRBJ2-5,-,TRBV20-1,TRBD1,TGCAGTGCTAGAGATGGGACAGGGGATCGAGAGACCCAGTACTTC,CSARDGTGDRETQYF
TRBJ1-1,many,TRBV5-1,-,TGCGCCAGCAGCTTGGTGCGGGGGACGGACACTGAAGCTTTCTTT,CASSLVRGTDTEAFF
TRBJ2-6,-,TRBV7-3,-,TGTGCCAGCAGCTCCCCTAGCTCTGGGGCCAACGTCCTGACTTTC,CASSSPSSGANVLTF
TRBJ2-7,few,TRBV4-2,-,TGTGCCAGCAGCCACGGAAAAAACTACGAGCAGTACTTC,CASSHGKNYEQYF
TRBJ1-2,-,TRBV21-1,-,TGTGCCAGCAGCTCACCGGGACAGGGCTCGGTCTATGGCTACACCTTC,CASSSPGQGSVYGYTF
TRBJ2-1,few,TRBV15,-,TGTGCCACCACCAAGGGAGGAAGCTCCTACAATGAGCAGTTCTTC,CATTKGGSSYNEQFF
TRBJ2-5,many,TRBV20-1,TRBD2,TGCAGTGCTAGAGGGAGCGGGAGACGAGAGACCCAGTACTTC,CSARGSGRRETQYF
TRBJ2-3,-,TRBV5-1,-,TGCGCCAGCAGCTTGGTTAGTGTATACACAGATACGCAGTATTTT,CASSLVSVYTDTQYF
TRBJ2-3,many,TRBV29-1,TRBD2,TGCAGCGTTGAAGATTTCCAGCGGGGGTATACGCAGTATTTT,CSVEDFQRGYTQYF
TRBJ2-5,many,TRBV5-1,-,TGCGCCAGCAGCCCGCTGGGGGTCCCAAGCGAGACCCAGTACTTC,CASSPLGVPSETQYF
TRBJ2-1,-,TRBV24-1,-,TGTGCCACCAGTGATTTTAGCCGAAATGAGCAGTTCTTC,CATSDFSRNEQFF
TRBJ2-7,few,TRBV5-1,TRBD1,TGCGCCAGCAGCTCACGGACAGGGCTCTTCGACGAGCAGTACTTC,CASSSRTGLFDEQYF
TRBJ1-3,-,TRBV7-8,-,TGTGCCAGCAGCTTAGATCCGGGGTCGACTGGAAACACCATATATTTT,CASSLDPGSTGNTIYF
TRBJ1-1,few,TRBV27,TRBD1,TGTGCCAGCAGTCTTAACAGGGGGCCGACTGAAGCTTTCTTT,CASSLNRGPTEAFF
TRBJ1-1,-,TRBV20-1,-,TGCAGTGCTAGAGATGAAACTATAAACACTGAAGCTTTCTTT,CSARDETINTEAFF
TRBJ2-1,few,TRBV28,TRBD2,TGTGCCAGCAGCAGCCCTAGCGGGATCGCTGAGCAGTTCTTC,CASSSPSGIAEQFF
TRBJ2-7,-,TRBV4-3,-,TGCGCCAGCAGCCAAGATCGGGAAGGGTTCTACGAGCAGTACTTC,CASSQDREGFYEQYF
TRBJ2-3,-,TRBV5-1,-,TGCGCCAGCAGCATAGGGGCGAGCACAGATACGCAGTATTTT,CASSIGASTDTQYF
TRBJ2-2,-,TRBV20-1,TRBD2,TGCAGTGCTAGCCAGAGCGGGATCAACACCGGGGAGCTGTTTTTT,CSASQSGINTGELFF
TRBJ2-2,many,TRBV7-2,-,TGTGCCAGCAGCTTAGCAGTAACGCAGGCTGGGCAGCTGTTTTTT,CASSLAVTQAGQLFF